This T cell receptor (beta chain) was identified during a study of T cell responses to AZD1222 COVID-19 vaccine. This CDR3 region has 14 residues. The V gene's germline CDR1 is SGHRS and CDR2 YFSETQ. Trimming pared 2 bases from V and 2 bases from J, leaving 11 bases between. As for this clone: Its antigen remains unknown.

Sequencing used immunoSEQ multiplex PCR; TCRdb keeps in-frame clones, though not all of them. The sample yields more than 90,000 clones, around 89% seen once. Study-wide points: The reported proportion of spike-specific TCRs targeting unmutated variant regions was nearly half.

This clonotype was sampled from an adult who received the AZD1222 COVID-19 vaccine. This chain links TRBV5-1 with TRBJ2-7; D is ambiguous. This material consisted of peripheral blood, taken 28 days after the second AZD1222 dose. In DNA, the CDR3 is TGCGCCAGCAGCTTTGGTTCATCCCCCTACGAGCAGTACTTC. Its translation is CASSFGSSPYEQYF.